The present TCR beta chain was sequenced within a study of shared clonotypes between healthy human individuals. Notes on the study in general: Blood alone was sampled, and tissue repertoires likely differ. Some naive CD4 clonotypes, about 5.5%, turned up in common across several donors.

On this clone: Its antigen is still unknown. A single base is all that separates this from a far larger clone, so a read error is likely. This sample includes further DNA sequences coding for the same CDR3.

This CDR3 has 13 residues. Germline V gene data show CDR1 as MRHNA and CDR2 as SNTAGT. Data came from immunoSEQ multiplex PCR; TCRdb stores just in-frame clones and leaves some out. This table holds about 770,000 clones, approximately 72% found once. The TCR sequence derives from a woman between 25 and 40 years old in good health. Source material: memory CD4+ T cells sorted from blood. Subset noted: CD45RA-negative fraction. J is TRBJ1-2 and V is TRBV6-4, with D uncertain. Here the CDR3 DNA reads TGTGCTAGCAGTCCCGGGAACGCAGAGGGCTACACCTTC. It yields the protein CASSPGNAEGYTF.